This TCR beta chain was retrieved from a study of regulatory T cells in long-lasting Graves disease. Time point noted: newly diagnosed GD, antithyroid drugs for less than 3 months. PBMC-extracted RNA yielded the TCR library. Construction of TCR beta libraries relied on iRepertoire HTBI primers and on Arm-PCR targeting CDR3 regions. In TCRdb, the multiplex PCR reads were re-called with MiXCR into one record per CDR3 protein. The sample has roughly 500,000 distinct CDR3 sequences; 13% are singletons. The germline V gene encodes CDR1 SNHLY and CDR2 FYNNEI. This CDR3 is built from 13 residues. V was trimmed by 5 bases and J by 4 bases, leaving 11 bases between them. The study, taken as a whole, reports: Segments TRBV28, TRBJ1-2 and TRBJ2-5 showed preferential usage in persistent disease.

The table lists this clonotype with a few counts. Its antigen remains unidentified. This may come from a read error, since a much larger clone is one base off. These sequences were also reported in another study, on T cells in Graves' hyperthyroidism and ophthalmopathy. That report notes: Before onset, ophthalmopathy was predicted by the model a median about six months earlier.

This receptor was obtained from a man younger than 40 with Graves disease. Sample: peripheral blood mononuclear cells (PBMCs), taken at new diagnosis, from a patient treated with antithyroid drugs. The rearrangement links TRBV2 to TRBJ1-1; perhaps TRBD1 as D (5 bases). DNA of the CDR3: TGTGCCAGCAGTATGGGCAGGGTCACTGAAGCTTTCTTT. Translating it yields CASSMGRVTEAFF.